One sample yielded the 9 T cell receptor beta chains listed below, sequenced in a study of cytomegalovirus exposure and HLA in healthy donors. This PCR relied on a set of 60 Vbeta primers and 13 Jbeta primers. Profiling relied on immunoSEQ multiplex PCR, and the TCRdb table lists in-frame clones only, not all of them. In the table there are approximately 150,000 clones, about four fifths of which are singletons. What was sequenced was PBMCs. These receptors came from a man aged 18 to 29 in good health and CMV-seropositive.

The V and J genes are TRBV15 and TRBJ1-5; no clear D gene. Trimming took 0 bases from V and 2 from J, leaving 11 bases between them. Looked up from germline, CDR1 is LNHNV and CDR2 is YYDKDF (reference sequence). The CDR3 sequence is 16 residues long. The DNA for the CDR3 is TGTGCCACCAGCAGAGATACGGGGATGGGCAATCAGCCCCAGCATTTT. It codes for CATSRDTGMGNQPQHF. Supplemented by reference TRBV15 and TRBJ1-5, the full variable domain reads DAMVIQNPRYQVTQFGKPVTLSCSQTLNHNVMYWYQQKSSQAPKLLFHYYDKDFNNEADTPDNFQSRRPNTSFCFLDIRSPGLGDTAMYLCATSRDTGMGNQPQHFGDGTRLSIL.

The CDR3 DNA reads TGTGCCAGCAGCTACGACAGGGCCTTACGCAATCAGCCCCAGCATTTT. It translates to CASSYDRALRNQPQHF. The genes are TRBV28 and TRBJ1-5; TRBD1 matches 7 bases. This CDR3 contains 16 residues. Germline V CDR1 and CDR2: MDHEN, SYDVKM. Trimming removed 6 bases from V and 2 bases from J; junction bases left unmatched: 10.

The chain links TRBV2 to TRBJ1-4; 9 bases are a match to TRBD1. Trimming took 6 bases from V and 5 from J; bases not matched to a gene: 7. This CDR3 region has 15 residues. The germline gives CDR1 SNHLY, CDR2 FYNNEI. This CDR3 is CASSYAGTGNEKLFF. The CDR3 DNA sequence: TGTGCCAGCAGCTATGCCGGGACAGGGAATGAAAAACTGTTTTTT.

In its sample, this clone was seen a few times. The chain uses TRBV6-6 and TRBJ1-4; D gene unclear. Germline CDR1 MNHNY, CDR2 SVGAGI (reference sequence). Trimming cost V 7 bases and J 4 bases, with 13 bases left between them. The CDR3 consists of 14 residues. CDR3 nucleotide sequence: TGTGCCAGCAAGCCAGGTGGTAATAATGAAAAACTGTTTTTT. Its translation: CASKPGGNNEKLFF.

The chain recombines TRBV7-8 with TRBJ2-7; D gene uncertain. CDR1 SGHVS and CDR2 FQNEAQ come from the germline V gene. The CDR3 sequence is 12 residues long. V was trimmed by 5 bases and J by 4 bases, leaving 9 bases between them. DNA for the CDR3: TGTGCCAGCAGCCTCAGTGGTTACGAGCAGTACTTC. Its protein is CASSLSGYEQYF. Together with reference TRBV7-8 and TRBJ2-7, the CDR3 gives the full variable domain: GAGVSQSPRYKVAKRGQDVALRCDPISGHVSLFWYQQALGQGPEFLTYFQNEAQLDKSGLPSDRFFAERPEGSVSTLKIQRTQQEDSAVYLCASSLSGYEQYFGPGTRLTVT.

As DNA, the CDR3 is TGTGCCAGCAGCGAGCCGAAGGATACGCAGTATTTT. Translated, it gives CASSEPKDTQYF. V is TRBV7-6 and J is TRBJ2-3; D uncertain. This CDR3 has 12 amino acids. Trimming took off 5 bases at V and 6 bases at J, with 9 bases between the two ends. CDR1 and CDR2 from the germline V gene are SGHVS and FNYEAQ.

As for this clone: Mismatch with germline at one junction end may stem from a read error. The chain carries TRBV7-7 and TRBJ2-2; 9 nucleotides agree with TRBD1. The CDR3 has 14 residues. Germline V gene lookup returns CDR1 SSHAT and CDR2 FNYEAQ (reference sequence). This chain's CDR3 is CASSEDRGTGELFF. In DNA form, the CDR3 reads TGTGCTAGCAGCGAGGACAGGGGCACCGGGGAGCTGTTTTTT.

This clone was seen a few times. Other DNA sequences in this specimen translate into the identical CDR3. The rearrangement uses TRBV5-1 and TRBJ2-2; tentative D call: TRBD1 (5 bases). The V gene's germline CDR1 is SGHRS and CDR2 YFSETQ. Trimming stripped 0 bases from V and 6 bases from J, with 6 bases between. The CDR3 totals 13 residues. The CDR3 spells CASSLEGAGELFF. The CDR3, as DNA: TGCGCCAGCAGCTTGGAAGGGGCCGGGGAGCTGTTTTTT.

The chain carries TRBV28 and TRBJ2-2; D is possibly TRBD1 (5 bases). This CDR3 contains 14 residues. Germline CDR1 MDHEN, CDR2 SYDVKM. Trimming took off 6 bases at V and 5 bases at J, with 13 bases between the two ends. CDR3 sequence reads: CASSLGLRTGELFF. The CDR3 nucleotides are TGTGCCAGCAGCTTGGGGCTGCGAACCGGGGAGCTGTTTTTT.